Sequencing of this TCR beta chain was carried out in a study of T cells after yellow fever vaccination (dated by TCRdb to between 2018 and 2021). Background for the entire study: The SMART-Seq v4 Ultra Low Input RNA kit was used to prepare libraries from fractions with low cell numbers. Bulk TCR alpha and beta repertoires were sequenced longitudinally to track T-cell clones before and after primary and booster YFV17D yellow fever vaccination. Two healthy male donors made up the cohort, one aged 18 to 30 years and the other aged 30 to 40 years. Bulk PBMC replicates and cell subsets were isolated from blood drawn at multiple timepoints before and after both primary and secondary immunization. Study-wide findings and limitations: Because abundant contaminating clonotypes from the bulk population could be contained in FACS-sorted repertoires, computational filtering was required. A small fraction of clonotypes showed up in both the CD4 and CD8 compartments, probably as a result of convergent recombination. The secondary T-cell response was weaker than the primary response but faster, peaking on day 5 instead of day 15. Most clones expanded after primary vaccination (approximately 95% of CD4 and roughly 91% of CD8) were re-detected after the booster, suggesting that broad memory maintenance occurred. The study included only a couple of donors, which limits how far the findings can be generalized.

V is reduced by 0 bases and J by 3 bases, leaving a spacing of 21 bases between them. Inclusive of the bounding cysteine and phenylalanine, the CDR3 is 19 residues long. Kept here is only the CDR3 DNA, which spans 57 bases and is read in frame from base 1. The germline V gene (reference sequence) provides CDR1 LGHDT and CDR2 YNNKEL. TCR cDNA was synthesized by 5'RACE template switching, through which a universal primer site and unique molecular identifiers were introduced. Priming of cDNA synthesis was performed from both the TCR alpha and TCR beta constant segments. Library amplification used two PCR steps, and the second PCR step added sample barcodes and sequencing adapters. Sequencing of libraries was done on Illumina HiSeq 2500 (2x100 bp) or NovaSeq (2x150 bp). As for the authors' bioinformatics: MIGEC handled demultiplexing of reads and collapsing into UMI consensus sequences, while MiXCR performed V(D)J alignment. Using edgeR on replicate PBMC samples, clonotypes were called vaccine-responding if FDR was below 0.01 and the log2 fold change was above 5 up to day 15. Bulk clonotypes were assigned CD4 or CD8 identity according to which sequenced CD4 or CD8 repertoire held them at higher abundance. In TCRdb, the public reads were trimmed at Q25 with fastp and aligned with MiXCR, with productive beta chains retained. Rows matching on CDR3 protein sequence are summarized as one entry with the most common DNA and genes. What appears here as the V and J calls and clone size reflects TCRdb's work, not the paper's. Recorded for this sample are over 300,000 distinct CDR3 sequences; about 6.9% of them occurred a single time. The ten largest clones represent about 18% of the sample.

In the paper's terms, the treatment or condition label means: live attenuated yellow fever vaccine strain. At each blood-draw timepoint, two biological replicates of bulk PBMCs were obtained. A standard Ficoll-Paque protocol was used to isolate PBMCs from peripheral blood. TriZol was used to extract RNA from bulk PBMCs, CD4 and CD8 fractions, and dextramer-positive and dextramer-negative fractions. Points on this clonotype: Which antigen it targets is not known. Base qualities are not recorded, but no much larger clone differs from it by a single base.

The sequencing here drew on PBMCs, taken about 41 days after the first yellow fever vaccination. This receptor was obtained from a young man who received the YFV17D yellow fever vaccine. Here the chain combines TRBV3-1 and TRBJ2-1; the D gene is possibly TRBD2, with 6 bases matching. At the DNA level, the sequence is TGTGCCAGCAGCCAAGACACGGGGGTGCTGTTACAGATCTACAATGAGCAGTTCTTC. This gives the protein CASSQDTGVLLQIYNEQFF.